This T cell receptor beta chain is drawn from a study of molecular identifiers for immune sequencing clone quantification. Via MiXCR, TCRdb re-called the PCR reads, giving one row per CDR3 protein. Among approximately 500,000 distinct CDR3 sequences listed, around 21% were seen once. Study-wide results and limits: Shared barcodes on identical TCR molecules could underestimate the sizes of highly expanded clones. In naive cells, clones above 20 RNA copies held under 1% of molecules, whereas in effector cells they held over 98%.

Germline V gene lookup returns CDR1 SGHVS and CDR2 FNYEAQ. The CDR3 consists of 14 residues. As concerns this clonotype: Its antigen is undetermined. A much larger clone differs by one base, so this may be a read error.

This clonotype originated in a human donor in good health. Some libraries in this study had Jurkat cell RNA spiked in. Sequences were obtained from naive CD8+ T cells from blood, with Jurkat cell RNA spiked in. Subset noted: FACS-sorted CD8+CD4-CCR7+CD45RA+ naive T cells. This sequence joins TRBV7-6 and TRBJ1-2; D is perhaps TRBD1 (6 bases). The CDR3 sequence is CASSSGHKNCGYTF. In nucleotides, the CDR3 is TGTGCCAGCAGCTCGGGACATAAAAACTGTGGCTACACCTTC.